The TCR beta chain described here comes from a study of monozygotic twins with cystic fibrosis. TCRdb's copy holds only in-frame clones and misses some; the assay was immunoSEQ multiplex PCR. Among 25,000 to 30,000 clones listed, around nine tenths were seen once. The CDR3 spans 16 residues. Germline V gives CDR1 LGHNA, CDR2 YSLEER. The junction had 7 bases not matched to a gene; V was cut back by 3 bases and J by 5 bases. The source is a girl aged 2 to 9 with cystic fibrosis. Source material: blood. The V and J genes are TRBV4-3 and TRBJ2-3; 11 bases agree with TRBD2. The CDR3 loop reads CASSHNSGGAGDTQYF. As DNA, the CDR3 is TGCGCCAGCAGCCATAATAGCGGGGGGGCTGGAGATACGCAGTATTTT.